This T cell receptor (beta chain) appears in the sequencing data of a study of cytomegalovirus exposure and HLA in healthy donors. Study-level points and caveats: Apart from CMV serostatus, no immune exposure information was available. Analyses of presence and absence presupposed an approximately uniform sequencing depth across donors. There were some public TCRs occurring in many donors, but most TCR sequences were rare.

At the time of sampling, donors were nominally healthy, though unrecorded immune exposures were likely. This PCR relied on a set of 60 Vbeta primers and 13 Jbeta primers. Clones were sequenced by immunoSEQ multiplex PCR, and TCRdb holds only the in-frame ones, with some missing. Counted here are around 110,000 clones, roughly three fifths occurring once; the ten biggest clones make up roughly 10%. Remarks on this clone: Its antigen is currently unknown.

Sequenced material: PBMCs. This sequence was found in a middle-aged woman in good health and CMV-seropositive.

CDR3: CAISESTRGGEGQPQHF. The CDR3 DNA is TGTGCCATCAGTGAGTCGACTCGAGGAGGGGAAGGACAGCCCCAGCATTTT. The chain links TRBV10-3 to TRBJ1-5; D possibly corresponds to TRBD1 (5 bases). The CDR3 covers 17 residues. CDR1 and CDR2 (germline): ENHRY, SYGVKD. V lost 0 bases and J 7 bases, leaving 19 bases between the germline ends.